This TCR beta chain is from a study of T cell repertoires in cytomegalovirus infection. General study points: Identification of carriers of CMV plus the relevant HLA was achieved through cumulative public TCR beta family frequency.

This CDR3 region has 18 residues. Trimming at V came to 3 bases and at J to 3 bases, leaving 9 bases not matched to a gene. Germline V gives CDR1 LGHNA, CDR2 YSLEER. MiXCR was run by TCRdb on the reads, yielding one entry per CDR3 protein. The table lists some 46,000 distinct CDR3 sequences, approximately 19% of them singletons. In regard to this clonotype: No antigen is known for it.

The sequences come from CD8+ T cells from cultured PBMCs, collected from culture after CMV antigen stimulation. The receptor was derived from a human donor in good health (CMV status not recorded). Some clones in this sample may be carry-over from other donors' samples. The gene calls are TRBV4-3 and TRBJ2-2; 11 bases map to TRBD2. The CDR3 sequence: CASSHHLLAGEYTGELFF. For the CDR3, the DNA is TGCGCCAGCAGCCACCACCTACTAGCGGGAGAATACACCGGGGAGCTGTTTTTT.